This entry lists 27 T cell receptor beta chains sequenced from one sample in a study of shared clonotypes between healthy human individuals. Assay: immunoSEQ multiplex PCR; the TCRdb copy retains only in-frame clones and omits some. This table holds about 700,000 clones, around two thirds found once. The sequenced material came from memory CD4+ T cells sorted from blood. The subset here: CD45RA-negative fraction. The receptors stem from a woman in her thirties in good health.

V usage is TRBV5-1 and J usage is TRBJ2-2; maybe TRBD1 (6 bases). The CDR3 totals 14 residues. The germline V and J ends were trimmed by 4 bases and 2 bases, with 9 bases remaining between them. Per the germline V gene, CDR1 is SGHRS and CDR2 is YFSETQ. The DNA for the CDR3 is TGCGCCAGCAGCGCCGGGACAAACACCGGGGAGCTGTTTTTT. Amino acid sequence: CASSAGTNTGELFF.

This chain joins TRBV5-8 and TRBJ1-4, with D possibly TRBD1 on 5 matching bases. The CDR3 has 15 amino acids. The V end was cut by 3 bases, the J end by 11 bases, with 20 bases between. CDR1 SGHTS and CDR2 YDEGEE come from the germline V gene. The CDR3 sequence: CASSSTGTGVSKLFF. CDR3 DNA sequence: TGTGCCAGCAGCTCCACCGGGACTGGGGTAAGTAAACTGTTTTTT. The whole variable domain, remainder taken from reference TRBV5-8 and TRBJ1-4, is EAGVTQSPTHLIKTRGQQATLRCSPISGHTSVYWYQQALGLGLQFLLWYDEGEERNRGNFPPRFSGRQFPNYSSELNVNALELEDSALYLCASSSTGTGVSKLFFGSGTQLSVL.

Many counts were recorded for this clone. This chain connects TRBV10-3 to TRBJ2-2; 11 bases match TRBD2. Germline lookup yields CDR1 ENHRY and CDR2 SYGVKD. CDR3 length: 17 residues. The V segment lost 4 bases and the J segment 0 bases; nucleotides outside the gene matches: 4. The CDR3, as DNA: TGTGCCATCAGTGGGGCTAGCGGGAGGCCGAACACCGGGGAGCTGTTTTTT. This translates into CAISGASGRPNTGELFF.

J is TRBJ2-7 and V is TRBV11-2; possible D gene TRBD2, 5 bases. This CDR3 spans 14 amino acids. Trimming cost V 7 bases and J 2 bases, with 15 bases left between them. Per germline, CDR1 SGHAT and CDR2 FQNNGV. CDR3 DNA sequence: TGTGCCAGCATCAAGGACCTAGCAACCTACGAGCAGTACTTC. Translated: CASIKDLATYEQYF.

This sequence joins TRBV6-5 and TRBJ2-1; D unresolved. Trimming cost V 5 bases and J 5 bases, with 16 bases left between them. Per germline, CDR1 MNHEY and CDR2 SVGAGI. CDR3 length equals 15 residues. The CDR3 nucleotides read TGTGCCAGCAGTCTAGTCCGGGTCTACGACAATGAGCAGTTCTTC. Amino acids: CASSLVRVYDNEQFF.

On this clone: Other DNA sequences in the sample encode the same CDR3. V and J are TRBV18 and TRBJ1-1, with no clear D. Trimming cost V 3 bases and J 5 bases, with 7 bases left between them. This CDR3 comprises 12 residues. CDR1 and CDR2 (germline): KGHSH, LQKENI. The CDR3 loop is CASSPMGTEAFF. DNA of the CDR3: TGTGCCAGCTCACCTATGGGTACTGAAGCTTTCTTT. Variable domain in full (rest from reference TRBV18 and TRBJ1-1): NAGVMQNPRHLVRRRGQEARLRCSPMKGHSHVYWYRQLPEEGLKFMVYLQKENIIDESGMPKERFSAEFPKEGPSILRIQQVVRGDSAAYFCASSPMGTEAFFGQGTRLTVV.

The CDR3 here is CASSLRGPEAFF. The CDR3 DNA is TGTGCCAGCAGTTTAAGGGGGCCTGAAGCTTTCTTT. The chain links TRBV28 to TRBJ1-1; 7 positions match TRBD1. Per germline, CDR1 MDHEN and CDR2 SYDVKM. J was trimmed by 6 bases and V by 2 bases; bases with no gene match: 0. This CDR3 comprises 12 residues.

The chain links TRBV19 to TRBJ2-7; TRBD1 is a possible D gene (5 bases). From germline, CDR1 is LNHDA and CDR2 SQIVND (reference sequence). V dropped 3 bases and J dropped 2 bases, with 17 bases sitting between them. The CDR3 has 16 residues. The CDR3 region has the DNA TGTGCCAGTAGTATGGCCTATGGACAATGGGCCTACGAGCAGTACTTC. It is translated as CASSMAYGQWAYEQYF. Using reference TRBV19 and TRBJ2-7 for the parts outside the CDR3, the full variable domain is DGGITQSPKYLFRKEGQNVTLSCEQNLNHDAMYWYRQDPGQGLRLIYYSQIVNDFQKGDIAEGYSVSREKKESFPLTVTSAQKNPTAFYLCASSMAYGQWAYEQYFGPGTRLTVT.

This clone was detected a few times. This chain uses TRBV6-5 with TRBJ1-2; the D gene is possibly TRBD1 (6 bases). V lost 0 bases and J lost 8, with 19 bases in between. The CDR3 runs 16 residues. CDR1 is MNHEY and CDR2 is SVGAGI in the germline V gene. The CDR3 reads CASSYSRLGGARGYTF. CDR3 coding DNA: TGTGCCAGCAGTTACTCGAGGCTTGGGGGCGCGCGGGGCTACACCTTC.

The rearrangement uses TRBV6-5 and TRBJ2-3; D gene unclear. V lost 5 bases, J lost 0 bases, and 6 bases lay in between. Per the germline V gene, CDR1 is MNHEY and CDR2 is SVGAGI. This CDR3 contains 13 residues. The CDR3 DNA reads TGTGCCAGCAGTCAGACTAGCACAGATACGCAGTATTTT. Its protein is CASSQTSTDTQYF.

The rearrangement uses TRBV5-1 and TRBJ2-3, with no clear D. The CDR3 has 17 residues. Germline CDR1 and CDR2: SGHRS and YFSETQ. The germline V and J ends were trimmed by 0 bases and 3 bases, with 17 bases remaining between them. As DNA, the CDR3 is TGCGCCAGCAGCTTGGATGTTGTTTACACGGCGACAGATACGCAGTATTTT. This codes for CASSLDVVYTATDTQYF.

This clone showed up just a few times. The chain combines TRBV29-1 with TRBJ2-5; maybe TRBD1 (6 bases). V was cut by 5 bases and J by 5 bases, with 12 bases left in between. In germline, CDR1 is SQVTM, CDR2 ANQGSEA. The CDR3 extends over 12 amino acids. Here the CDR3 DNA reads TGCAGCGTTCCAGGGGTTAGGGAGACCCAGTACTTC. Translating it yields CSVPGVRETQYF.

The chain couples TRBV2 to TRBJ1-1; maybe TRBD1 (5 bases). Trimming left V 7 bases short and J 0 bases short, with 12 bases between. Germline assignment: CDR1 SNHLY and CDR2 FYNNEI. The CDR3 covers 14 residues. The CDR3 region has the DNA TGTGCCAGCATGGGGGAGAGGGTGAACACTGAAGCTTTCTTT. Translated: CASMGERVNTEAFF.

To note about this clone: Mismatch with germline at one junction end may stem from a read error. The chain employs TRBV28 and TRBJ1-5; D is unresolved. Germline CDR1 and CDR2: MDHEN and SYDVKM. The CDR3 runs to 14 residues. CDR3 DNA sequence: TGTGCCAGCAGTGACCACAACGCCCATCAGCTCCAGCATTTT. Protein: CASSDHNAHQLQHF.

The CDR3 reads CASSDTGKQSGANVLTF. The CDR3 nucleotides are TGTGCCAGCAGCGACACAGGGAAGCAGTCTGGGGCCAACGTCCTGACTTTC. The rearrangement links TRBV5-4 to TRBJ2-6, with D possibly TRBD1 on 6 matching bases. Germline CDR1 and CDR2: SGHNT and YYREEE (reference sequence). CDR3 length: 17 residues. Trimming removed 4 bases from V and 1 base from J, with 15 bases in between.

The rearrangement uses TRBV25-1 and TRBJ2-5, with TRBD2 matching 14 bases. Near its end, the DNA agrees better with TRBJ2-7, so the J call may be wrong. Germline V gene sequence: CDR1 MGHDK, CDR2 SYGVNS. This CDR3 comprises 14 residues. As DNA, the CDR3 is TGTGCCAGCATGGGACTAGCGGGAGTCTACGAGCAGTACTTC. It is translated as CASMGLAGVYEQYF.

The chain combines TRBV2 with TRBJ2-7; D might be TRBD1 (6 bases). V lost 7 bases to trimming and J lost 0 bases, with 16 bases between them. Germline loops: CDR1 SNHLY, CDR2 FYNNEI. The CDR3 covers 15 residues. CDR3 loop: CASTLDRLSSYEQYF. CDR3 nucleotide sequence: TGTGCCAGCACCTTAGACAGGCTTAGCTCCTACGAGCAGTACTTC.

Written as DNA, the CDR3 is TGCAGCGTTGAAGATCACACCGGGGAGCTGTTTTTT. Translation gives CSVEDHTGELFF. The chain uses TRBV29-1 and TRBJ2-2; the D is unclear. Germline-derived CDR1 and CDR2 are SQVTM and ANQGSEA. The CDR3 sequence is 12 residues long. V shed 0 bases and J shed 3 bases, with 2 bases lying between them.

This clone was recorded at least ten times. The chain uses TRBV21-1 and TRBJ2-2; the D call of TRBD2 is as the table states it, not checked on the DNA. TRBV21-1 is a documented pseudogene. This CDR3 is 23 amino acids long. The CDR3 bases are TGTGCCAGCAGCAAAGTATTTAGAAACGGGACTAGCGGGAAGAATTCGAACACCGGGGAGCTGTTTTTT. Its translation: CASSKVFRNGTSGKNSNTGELFF.

This clone has only a few counts. The chain uses TRBV7-9 and TRBJ1-1; D ambiguous. CDR1 is SEHNR and CDR2 is FQNEAQ in the germline V gene (reference sequence). Trimming shortened V by 1 base and J by 1 base, and 10 bases separated the two germline ends. The CDR3 is 15 amino acids. CDR3 DNA sequence: TGTGCCAGCAGCTTAGGGTCCCACCGGAACACTGAAGCTTTCTTT. Its translation is CASSLGSHRNTEAFF.

The chain uses TRBV27 and TRBJ1-5, with no clear D. The ends were cut back, 5 bases at V and 0 bases at J, with 5 bases in the middle. This CDR3 is 13 amino acids long. Germline CDR1 is MNHEY and CDR2 is SMNVEV (reference sequence). CDR3 nucleotide sequence: TGTGCCAGCAGTACCGGTAGCAATCAGCCCCAGCATTTT. Translating it yields CASSTGSNQPQHF.

This clone came up a few times. The chain's CDR3 is CASSSGTGSLEQYF. As DNA, the CDR3 is TGCGCCAGCAGCTCAGGGACAGGGTCGCTCGAGCAGTACTTC. V is TRBV5-1 and J is TRBJ2-7; 9 bases match TRBD1. With V trimmed by 3 bases and J by 6 bases, 7 bases remained unmatched. This CDR3 region has 14 residues. Germline V CDR1 and CDR2: SGHRS, YFSETQ.

A note on this clone: The sample carries other DNA sequences with the same CDR3. The J gene is TRBJ2-5, the V gene TRBV18; D gene unclear. The V end was cut by 3 bases, the J end by 2 bases, with 7 bases between. Germline-derived CDR1 and CDR2 are KGHSH and LQKENI. The CDR3 sequence is 13 residues long. This chain's CDR3 is CASSPGQQETQYF. CDR3 nucleotide sequence: TGTGCCAGCTCACCGGGCCAACAAGAGACCCAGTACTTC. The variable domain in full, completed from reference TRBV18 and TRBJ2-5, reads NAGVMQNPRHLVRRRGQEARLRCSPMKGHSHVYWYRQLPEEGLKFMVYLQKENIIDESGMPKERFSAEFPKEGPSILRIQQVVRGDSAAYFCASSPGQQETQYFGPGTRLLVL.

This clone was observed a single time. The chain has TRBV28 and TRBJ2-7, with D perhaps being TRBD1 or TRBD2 (6 bases each). Trimming took off 4 bases at V and 2 bases at J, with 15 bases between the two ends. Germline CDR1 and CDR2: MDHEN and SYDVKM. The CDR3 length is 15 residues. For the CDR3, the DNA is TGTGCCAGCAGTTCGTCCGGGGGCCTGCCCTACGAGCAGTACTTC. Residues: CASSSSGGLPYEQYF.

On this clone: Other DNA sequences from this sample encode an identical CDR3 as well. The gene calls are TRBV18 and TRBJ2-1; the match to TRBD1 covers 10 bases. The V segment lost 6 bases and the J segment 4 bases; nucleotides outside the gene matches: 6. The CDR3 contains 15 residues. Germline CDR1 is KGHSH and CDR2 is LQKENI. The DNA of the CDR3 is TGTGCCAGCTCCCCCGGGACAGGGGTTTACAATGAGCAGTTCTTC. This encodes CASSPGTGVYNEQFF.

V gene TRBV18 combines with J gene TRBJ2-3, with 8 bases matching TRBD2. V dropped 2 bases and J dropped 2; count of bases not matched to a gene: 3. The CDR3 covers 15 residues. Germline values: CDR1 KGHSH, CDR2 LQKENI. In DNA, the CDR3 is TGTGCCAGCTCACCAGATAGCGGGAACACAGATACGCAGTATTTT. Protein product: CASSPDSGNTDTQYF.

The chain couples TRBV4-2 to TRBJ2-5, with D perhaps given as TRBD1 or TRBD2 (6 bases each). Trimming shortened V by 7 bases and J by 2 bases, and 20 bases separated the two germline ends. The germline CDR1 and CDR2 sequences are LGHNA and YNFKEQ. This CDR3 is built from 16 residues. CDR3 coding DNA: TGTGCCAGCAACCGGAGGGGGGCACAGTTTCAAGAGACCCAGTACTTC. Residues: CASNRRGAQFQETQYF.